The 10 T cell receptor beta chains below come from one sample, sequenced in a study of blood T cell repertoires in COVID-19. The repertoire was sequenced with immunoSEQ multiplex PCR; TCRdb's copy has only in-frame clones and lacks some. Of around 190,000 clones in the sample, 80% were seen once. The sample was peripheral blood. The receptor set was obtained from a man between 65 and 80 years old with active or convalescent COVID-19.

This clone was found once. The V and J genes are TRBV2 and TRBJ2-5, with TRBD2 matching over 14 bases. J lost 1 base, V lost 7 bases, and 5 bases had no gene match. This CDR3 is built from 16 residues. Germline values: CDR1 SNHLY, CDR2 FYNNEI. The CDR3 nucleotides read TGTGCCAGCACTAAAGGACTAGCGGGAGGCCAAGAGACCCAGTACTTC. Translation: CASTKGLAGGQETQYF.

The chain employs TRBV5-5 and TRBJ1-2, with TRBD1 matching 7 bases. Germline V gene lookup returns CDR1 SGHKS and CDR2 YYEKEE (reference sequence). V shed 1 base and J 3 bases; nucleotides not matched to a gene: 6. This CDR3 spans 15 amino acids. The CDR3 DNA is TGTGCCAGCAGCTTGCGACATGGACAGGACTATGGCTACACCTTC. Protein: CASSLRHGQDYGYTF.

V and J are TRBV6-1 and TRBJ2-7, with a weak D call TRBD1 (6 bases). The CDR3 runs 14 residues. Germline CDR1 MNHNS, CDR2 SASEGT. With 0 bases removed from V and 0 bases from J, the gap between germline ends came to 6 bases. For the CDR3, the DNA is TGTGCCAGCAGTGAAGCGGACAGCTCCTACGAGCAGTACTTC. Its protein is CASSEADSSYEQYF.

The chain employs TRBV6-5 and TRBJ2-5; 10 nucleotides align to TRBD1. CDR1 MNHEY and CDR2 SVGAGI come from the germline V gene. The CDR3 is 14 residues long. V shed 8 bases, J shed 4 bases, and the junction held 7 bases outside the gene matches. CDR3 nucleotides: TGTGCCAGCTTGCGGGACAGGGGAGGAGAGACCCAGTACTTC. It yields the protein CASLRDRGGETQYF.

V and J are TRBV3-1 (or the pseudogene TRBV3-2) and TRBJ2-3; possible D gene TRBD2, 5 bases. The germline gives CDR1 LGHDT, CDR2 YNNKEL (reference sequence). There are 15 residues in the CDR3. Between the trimmed V and J ends, which lost 1 base and 6 bases, there was a span of 14 bases. CDR3 DNA: TGTGCCAGCAGCCAAGGGACTCTGCCAGTTGATACGCAGTATTTT. This gives the protein CASSQGTLPVDTQYF.

This clone was observed many times. The chain is built from TRBV30 and TRBJ2-5; D remains ambiguous. V dropped 7 bases and J dropped 3 bases, with 15 bases sitting between them. Germline V gene data show CDR1 as GTSNPN and CDR2 as SVGIG (reference sequence). This CDR3 is built from 13 residues. The CDR3 bases are TGTGCCTTCGACCGGGTCGCTAAAGAGACCCAGTACTTC. Translating gives CAFDRVAKETQYF.

V gene TRBV2 combines with J gene TRBJ1-6; 7 nucleotides match TRBD1. The germline V gene has CDR1 SNHLY and CDR2 FYNNEI. The CDR3 is 15 residues long. V shed 3 bases, J shed 10 bases, and the junction held 9 bases outside the gene matches. The CDR3 DNA is TGTGCCAGCAGTGAGAAGGGTAGGGGGCAATCACCCCTCCACTTT. It encodes CASSEKGRGQSPLHF.

This clone was recorded a few times. The chain carries TRBV2 and TRBJ1-5, with D possibly being TRBD1 (5 bases). Trimming stripped 5 bases from V and 0 bases from J, with 14 bases between. Germline V gives CDR1 SNHLY, CDR2 FYNNEI. CDR3 length: 16 residues. In DNA, the CDR3 is TGTGCCAGCAGTCCCGGGACTTCCTATAGCAATCAGCCCCAGCATTTT. Its translation is CASSPGTSYSNQPQHF.

V usage is TRBV15 and J usage is TRBJ1-4, with 10 nucleotides matching TRBD1. The CDR3 spans 14 residues. The germline gives CDR1 LNHNV, CDR2 YYDKDF (reference sequence). Trimming took 5 bases from V and 6 from J; bases not matched to a gene: 3. The CDR3 reads CATSGDRGHEKLFF. CDR3 coding DNA: TGTGCCACCAGCGGTGACAGGGGGCATGAAAAACTGTTTTTT.

The chain is built from TRBV9 and TRBJ2-1; D perhaps matches TRBD1 (6 bases). The germline V gene encodes CDR1 SGDLS and CDR2 YYNGEE. The CDR3 spans 16 residues. V shed 2 bases and J shed 7 bases, with 19 bases lying between them. CDR3 sequence: CASSVATGPPWNEQFF. In DNA, the CDR3 is TGTGCCAGCAGCGTGGCCACAGGGCCCCCCTGGAATGAGCAGTTCTTC. The whole variable domain, filled in from reference TRBV9 and TRBJ2-1, reads DSGVTQTPKHLITATGQRVTLRCSPRSGDLSVYWYQQSLDQGLQFLIQYYNGEERAKGNILERFSAQQFPDLHSELNLSSLELGDSALYFCASSVATGPPWNEQFFGPGTRLTVL.